Listed below are T cell receptor beta chains from one sample, sequenced in a study of T-cell reconstitution after alpha-beta-depleted transplantation in children. TCRdb called the PCR reads again in MiXCR, with one record for every CDR3 protein. Here the sample spans 330,000 or so distinct CDR3 sequences, about a tenth being singletons. Source: PBMCs from the stem cell graft donor, taken from the stem cell graft. These receptors originate from a human donor who donated a stem cell graft to a child with acute lymphoblastic leukemia. The CDR3 runs from the conserved cysteine through the conserved F or W. Each record gives: CDR3 protein, CDR3 DNA, D gene, J gene, V gene, clone size. A D gene is named only where the DNA matches it firmly. Clone size is given for some rows only: seen once, a few or many times, or a class if the clone is expanded.

CASSLRRRGAEWYNEQFF | TGTGCCAGCAGCTTGCGTAGGCGGGGGGCGGAATGGTACAATGAGCAGTTCTTC | TRBD2 | TRBJ2-1 | TRBV5-6 | few
CASSSHAGTSYNEQFF | TGTGCCAGCAGCTCCCACGCCGGGACTTCCTACAATGAGCAGTTCTTC | . | TRBJ2-1 | TRBV5-5 | .
CASSPGLAGGHISDTQYF | TGTGCCAGCAGTCCCGGACTAGCGGGAGGGCATATATCAGATACGCAGTATTTT | TRBD2 | TRBJ2-3 | TRBV28 | .
CASSLEGGDEQYF | TGTGCCAGCAGCTTGGAAGGGGGAGACGAGCAGTACTTC | . | TRBJ2-7 | TRBV7-9 | few
CSGGTGGLNTEAFF | TGCAGCGGAGGGACAGGGGGCTTGAACACTGAAGCTTTCTTT | TRBD1 | TRBJ1-1 | TRBV29-1 | many
CASRQGRSTGELFF | TGTGCCAGCAGACAGGGAAGGAGCACCGGGGAGCTGTTTTTT | . | TRBJ2-2 | TRBV7-9 | few
CASSLARITGEETQYF | TGTGCCAGCAGCTTAGCGCGTATTACGGGCGAGGAGACCCAGTACTTC | . | TRBJ2-5 | TRBV7-9 | few
CASSLGLNEKLFF | TGTGCCAGCAGTTTGGGACTTAATGAAAAACTGTTTTTT | . | TRBJ1-4 | TRBV12-3/TRBV12-4 | many
CASSLDRGFYEQYF | TGTGCCAGCAGCTTAGATCGTGGGTTCTACGAGCAGTACTTC | . | TRBJ2-7 | TRBV7-2 | many
CASSLGGRDTGELFF | TGTGCCAGCAGTTTAGGCGGCCGTGACACCGGGGAGCTGTTTTTT | . | TRBJ2-2 | TRBV28 | many
CASSEDRDPPYNEQFF | TGTGCCAGCAGCGAGGACAGGGACCCCCCCTACAATGAGCAGTTCTTC | TRBD1 | TRBJ2-1 | TRBV7-2 | .
CASSGLDGGTVEKLFF | TGTGCCAGCAGTGGGTTGGATGGAGGGACTGTTGAAAAACTGTTTTTT | . | TRBJ1-4 | TRBV12-3/TRBV12-4 | few
CASSETGTGPGYTF | TGCGCCAGCAGCGAGACCGGGACAGGCCCCGGCTACACCTTC | TRBD1 | TRBJ1-2 | TRBV5-1 | .
CASSPTGGWNNEQFF | TGTGCCAGCAGCCCGACAGGGGGCTGGAACAATGAGCAGTTCTTC | TRBD1 | TRBJ2-1 | TRBV27 | .
CASSQASTLPQNYGYTF | TGCGCCAGCAGCCAAGCGTCAACTCTTCCCCAAAACTATGGCTACACCTTC | . | TRBJ1-2 | TRBV4-1 | .
CSARIWGDTQYF | TGCAGTGCTAGGATATGGGGGGATACGCAGTATTTT | . | TRBJ2-3 | TRBV20-1 | many
CASRVGQAYEQYF | TGCGCCAGCAGAGTGGGACAAGCCTACGAGCAGTACTTC | . | TRBJ2-7 | TRBV10-2 | many
CSADRQGTDTQYF | TGCAGTGCTGACCGGCAGGGGACAGATACGCAGTATTTT | . | TRBJ2-3 | TRBV20-1 | .
CAISEVTSGSYEQYF | TGTGCCATCAGTGAGGTGACTAGCGGGAGCTACGAGCAGTACTTC | TRBD2 | TRBJ2-7 | TRBV10-3 | many
CASSLGTLPQEQYF | TGTGCCAGCAGTTTAGGGACCCTGCCCCAGGAGCAGTACTTC | . | TRBJ2-7 | TRBV27 | few
CASSLGSSFYEQYF | TGCGCCAGCAGCTTGGGTAGTAGCTTCTACGAGCAGTACTTC | . | TRBJ2-7 | TRBV5-1 | .
CSIGQGGYNEQFF | TGCAGTATTGGACAGGGGGGTTACAATGAGCAGTTCTTC | TRBD1 | TRBJ2-1 | TRBV20-1 | .
CASSLRALREGYEQYF | TGTGCCAGCAGCCTCCGGGCCCTCCGGGAGGGTTACGAGCAGTACTTC | TRBD2 | TRBJ2-7 | TRBV3-1 | few
CASSRVGEQFF | TGCGCCAGCAGCCGAGTGGGTGAGCAGTTCTTC | . | TRBJ2-1 | TRBV4-1 | .
CASSFQLGLQETQYF | TGTGCCAGCAGCTTCCAACTAGGACTCCAAGAGACCCAGTACTTC | . | TRBJ2-5 | TRBV7-9 | .
CAISESERYEQYF | TGTGCCATCAGTGAGTCGGAGCGGTACGAGCAGTACTTC | . | TRBJ2-7 | TRBV10-3 | few
CATLAGDGETQYF | TGTGCCACCCTAGCGGGAGATGGAGAGACCCAGTACTTC | TRBD2 | TRBJ2-5 | TRBV10-3 | many
CSAKYPASYEQYF | TGCAGTGCTAAGTATCCAGCCTCCTACGAGCAGTACTTC | . | TRBJ2-7 | TRBV20-1 | few
CASSSGGQDNSPLHF | TGTGCCAGCAGCTCGGGGGGGCAGGATAATTCACCCCTCCACTTT | . | TRBJ1-6 | TRBV7-9 | .
CASSPTARGGGQPQHF | TGTGCCAGCTCGCCAACGGCGCGGGGAGGAGGTCAGCCCCAGCATTTT | . | TRBJ1-5 | TRBV18 | .
CASSFRGTRDNEQFF | TGTGCCAGCAGCTTCAGGGGGACTAGAGACAATGAGCAGTTCTTC | . | TRBJ2-1 | TRBV12-3/TRBV12-4 | few
CASSHPTGAGELFF | TGCGCCAGCAGCCACCCGACAGGTGCCGGGGAGCTGTTTTTT | . | TRBJ2-2 | TRBV4-1 | few
CASSFNRVWEQFF | TGTGCCAGCAGTTTTAATCGGGTATGGGAGCAGTTCTTC | . | TRBJ2-1 | TRBV12-3/TRBV12-4 | .
CASSEATGELFF | TGCGCCAGCAGTGAGGCGACCGGGGAGCTGTTTTTT | . | TRBJ2-2 | TRBV10-2 | .
CASSTPGRVSYEQYF | TGTGCCAGCAGCACCCCCGGGAGGGTCTCCTACGAGCAGTACTTC | TRBD2 | TRBJ2-7 | TRBV6-2/TRBV6-3 | many
CASSHSDIQYF | TGTGCCAGCAGCCACAGTGACATTCAGTACTTC | . | TRBJ2-4 | TRBV14 | .
CASSVGDNHGYTF | TGTGCCAGCAGCGTAGGGGACAATCATGGCTACACCTTC | . | TRBJ1-2 | TRBV9 | few
CASTPRSGRPYNEQFF | TGTGCCAGCACCCCAAGAAGCGGGAGGCCCTACAATGAGCAGTTCTTC | TRBD2 | TRBJ2-1 | TRBV14 | many
CSVDQSWDTQYF | TGCAGCGTTGATCAGAGCTGGGATACGCAGTATTTT | . | TRBJ2-3 | TRBV29-1 | .
CASRNSGISQETQYF | TGTGCCAGCAGGAACTCAGGGATCTCCCAAGAGACCCAGTACTTC | . | TRBJ2-5 | TRBV6-2/TRBV6-3 | .
CASSQDKQGSSYNSPLHF | TGTGCCAGCAGCCAAGATAAACAGGGAAGCTCCTATAATTCACCCCTCCACTTT | . | TRBJ1-6 | TRBV4-2 | few
CSARVGGWDTGELFF | TGCAGTGCTAGAGTAGGGGGATGGGACACCGGGGAGCTGTTTTTT | . | TRBJ2-2 | TRBV20-1 | .
CASSLGSGSGELFF | TGTGCCAGCAGTTTAGGGAGCGGGAGCGGGGAGCTGTTTTTT | TRBD2 | TRBJ2-2 | TRBV12-3/TRBV12-4 | few
CASSFPGDGAGNTEAFF | TGTGCCAGCAGTTTCCCCGGGGACGGCGCGGGAAACACTGAAGCTTTCTTT | . | TRBJ1-1 | TRBV6-2/TRBV6-3 | few
CASSLLAGGLPLEQFF | TGTGCCAGCAGTCTCCTAGCGGGGGGCCTTCCATTGGAGCAGTTCTTC | TRBD2 | TRBJ2-1 | TRBV12-3/TRBV12-4 | .
CASANYEQYF | TGTGCCAGCGCCAACTACGAGCAGTACTTC | . | TRBJ2-7 | TRBV12-3/TRBV12-4 | .
CASRPSSQGSQPQHF | TGTGCCAGCAGGCCGTCCTCACAGGGAAGTCAGCCCCAGCATTTT | . | TRBJ1-5 | TRBV12-3/TRBV12-4 | .
CASSLGQGGYQETQYF | TGTGCCAGCAGCCTAGGACAGGGCGGGTACCAAGAGACCCAGTACTTC | TRBD1 | TRBJ2-5 | TRBV5-6 | many
CASSPDTDNTGELFF | TGCGCCAGCAGCCCGGACACCGATAACACCGGGGAGCTGTTTTTT | . | TRBJ2-2 | TRBV4-1 | .
CASSPFAGNEQFF | TGTGCCAGCAGCCCCTTCGCTGGAAATGAGCAGTTCTTC | . | TRBJ2-1 | TRBV7-9 | .
CSAGTSRSNEQFF | TGCAGCGCTGGGACTAGCAGATCCAATGAGCAGTTCTTC | TRBD2 | TRBJ2-1 | TRBV20-1 | few
CASTGTSGRREQYF | TGTGCCAGCACTGGGACTAGCGGGAGGAGGGAGCAGTACTTC | TRBD2 | TRBJ2-7 | TRBV7-9 | .
CASSFRQGTQYF | TGTGCCAGCAGTTTCCGACAGGGGACGCAGTATTTT | TRBD1 | TRBJ2-3 | TRBV27 | .
CASSRESDYGYTF | TGTGCCAGCTCCAGGGAATCGGACTATGGCTACACCTTC | . | TRBJ1-2 | TRBV25-1 | many
CASSSGHGYTQYF | TGTGCCAGCAGCTCGGGACACGGATATACGCAGTATTTT | . | TRBJ2-3 | TRBV7-2 | .